This TCR beta chain was profiled in a study of T cell repertoires in cytomegalovirus infection. Study as a whole: Indicated by public TCR beta signatures were CMV infection and matching HLA type. Study-wide points: Of the TCR beta families, the public ones yielded a cumulative frequency that identified carriers of CMV plus the relevant HLA. HLA-C-restricted CMV-specific TCR beta clonotypes were dominant in the ex vivo response.

This CDR3 contains 12 residues. Germline CDR1 and CDR2: DFQATT and SNEGSKA (reference sequence). TCRdb passed the reads through MiXCR, listing each CDR3 protein once. The table includes about 830,000 distinct CDR3 sequences, approximately 29% detected once. As regards this clonotype: What it binds is unknown.

The sample in question was cultured CD8+ T cells from PBMCs, obtained from culture after CMV antigen stimulation. The source of this sequence is a human donor in good health (CMV status not recorded). Some clones in this sample may be carry-over from other donors' samples. This chain uses TRBV20-1 with TRBJ2-1; TRBD2 matches 8 bases. The CDR3 here is CGGSGVNNEQFF. CDR3 DNA sequence: TGCGGTGGTAGCGGGGTTAACAATGAGCAGTTCTTC.